One sample yielded the 19 T cell receptor beta chains listed below, sequenced in a study of T cells in Graves' hyperthyroidism and ophthalmopathy. There were TCR beta CDR3 regions amplified from RNA transcripts. The HTBI primer set was used in a first-round RT-PCR of the TCR CDR3. Via MiXCR, TCRdb re-called the multiplex PCR reads, giving one row per CDR3 protein. There are approximately 620,000 distinct CDR3 sequences in the sample; more than 15% occur only once, and about 3.5% lies in the top ten. The material sequenced was blood. The origin of the receptors is a middle-aged woman with Graves' ophthalmopathy.

The chain couples TRBV11-1 to TRBJ2-1; no clear D gene. V lost 1 base and J lost 1, with 20 bases in between. Germline V gene data show CDR1 as SGHAT and CDR2 as FQDESV (reference sequence). This CDR3 spans 19 amino acids. The CDR3 DNA follows: TGTGCCAGCAGCTTAGGCCCTGGTGGCTATCAATCTTCCTACAATGAGCAGTTCTTC. It codes for CASSLGPGGYQSSYNEQFF.

This clonotype was seen more than once but under ten times. The chain recombines TRBV6-1 with TRBJ2-1, with D perhaps TRBD2 (5 bases). Per germline, CDR1 MNHNS and CDR2 SASEGT. The V end was cut by 7 bases, the J end by 2 bases, with 9 bases between. The CDR3 is 13 residues long. CDR3 sequence reads: CASTRVTYNEQFF. The CDR3 DNA reads TGTGCCAGCACGAGGGTTACCTACAATGAGCAGTTCTTC.

This chain joins TRBV19 and TRBJ1-3; D unclear. Germline V gene data show CDR1 as LNHDA and CDR2 as SQIVND (reference sequence). Trimming took off 7 bases at V and 0 bases at J, with 13 bases between the two ends. The CDR3 loop spans 15 amino acids. Written as DNA, the CDR3 is TGTGCCAGTACGGCGCGGGGAGACTCTGGAAACACCATATATTTT. Amino acid sequence: CASTARGDSGNTIYF.

This clonotype was observed a handful of times. With only one base between it and a far larger clone, this is likely a read error. This rearrangement joins TRBV28 to TRBJ2-3, with 9 nucleotides matching TRBD2. The CDR3 covers 15 residues. J lost 1 base, V lost 5 bases, and 4 bases had no gene match. Germline loops: CDR1 MDHEN, CDR2 SYDVKM. Here the CDR3 reads CASSGASGGTDTQYF. In DNA, the CDR3 is TGTGCCAGCAGTGGGGCTAGCGGGGGCACAGATACGCAGTATTTT. Variable domain in full (rest from reference TRBV28 and TRBJ2-3): DVKVTQSSRYLVKRTGEKVFLECVQDMDHENMFWYRQDPGLGLRLIYFSYDVKMKEKGDIPEGYSVSREKKERFSLILESASTNQTSMYLCASSGASGGTDTQYFGPGTRLTVL.

The CDR3 nucleotides are TGTGCCAGCAGCCTTGGGGAGGGGCTGGGCAATCAGCCCCAGCATTTT. The encoded protein is CASSLGEGLGNQPQHF. The V and J genes are TRBV9 and TRBJ1-5, with D perhaps matching TRBD1 (5 bases). This CDR3 spans 16 amino acids. V gave up 4 bases and J gave up 2 bases, with 16 bases separating them. The germline V gene encodes CDR1 SGDLS and CDR2 YYNGEE.

This clonotype was detected a few times. The chain combines TRBV29-1 with TRBJ1-2; possible D gene TRBD1, 6 bases. Germline assignment: CDR1 SQVTM and CDR2 ANQGSEA. Trimming took 4 bases from V and 4 from J, leaving 10 bases between them. CDR3 length equals 12 residues. The chain's CDR3 is CSVGGGSYGYTF. The CDR3 region has the DNA TGCAGCGTTGGAGGGGGTTCCTATGGCTACACCTTC.

Notes on this clonotype: A read error may be the cause here, since a much bigger clone is one base away. This chain connects TRBV10-3 to TRBJ2-5, with 9 nucleotides matching TRBD1. V lost 10 bases, J lost 3 bases, and 3 bases stayed unmatched. The CDR3 runs to 12 residues. CDR1 is ENHRY, CDR2 SYGVKD, per germline. CDR3 sequence (DNA): TGTGCCACCAGGGACAGGGAAGAGACCCAGTACTTC. Translating it yields CATRDREETQYF.

The V gene is TRBV5-1, the J gene TRBJ2-1; 11 bases map to TRBD2. CDR3 length equals 16 residues. V lost 0 bases, J lost 8 bases, and 7 bases stayed unmatched. Germline V gene data show CDR1 as SGHRS and CDR2 as YFSETQ. CDR3 bases: TGCGCCAGCAGCTTGGGACGACTAGCGGGGAACGATGAGCAGTTCTTC. Amino acid sequence: CASSLGRLAGNDEQFF.

This clonotype occurred many times. This chain connects TRBV7-9 to TRBJ1-6; D ambiguous. There are 14 residues in the CDR3. Trimming left V 3 bases short and J 5 bases short, with 8 bases between. Germline CDR1 reads SEHNR; CDR2 reads FQNEAQ (reference sequence). The CDR3 region is CASSFGQNNSPLHF. DNA of the CDR3: TGTGCCAGCAGCTTTGGGCAGAATAATTCACCCCTCCACTTT.

This clonotype was picked up many times. The chain is built from TRBV5-1 and TRBJ2-1, with D possibly TRBD2 on 5 matching bases. V was trimmed by 7 bases and J by 5 bases, leaving 19 bases between them. The CDR3 loop spans 15 amino acids. Per germline, CDR1 SGHRS and CDR2 YFSETQ. CDR3 coding DNA: TGCGCCAGCGGAGAAGAGCGGTCGCTTCACAATGAGCAGTTCTTC. As protein: CASGEERSLHNEQFF.

This clonotype turned up a few times. The chain carries TRBV5-1 and TRBJ2-3; the match to TRBD2 covers 8 bases. Germline values: CDR1 SGHRS, CDR2 YFSETQ. The CDR3 length is 15 residues. V shed 4 bases, J shed 1 base, and the junction held 5 bases outside the gene matches. The chain's CDR3 is CASSGSGGRTDTQYF. The CDR3 DNA follows: TGCGCCAGCAGCGGAAGCGGGGGCCGCACAGATACGCAGTATTTT.

This clonotype was seen a handful of times. The chain uses TRBV20-1 and TRBJ2-3, with 14 nucleotides matching TRBD2. V lost 2 bases and J lost 8; bases outside the gene matches: 6. The CDR3 is 15 amino acids. Germline V gives CDR1 DFQATT, CDR2 SNEGSKA (reference sequence). CDR3 DNA sequence: TGCAGTGCTAGAACAGGACTAGCGGGGGGCGTTACGCAGTATTTT. Encoded protein: CSARTGLAGGVTQYF.

This rearrangement joins TRBV24-1 to TRBJ2-1; 9 nucleotides match TRBD1. After removal of 4 bases from V and 5 bases from J, the junction contained 5 bases not matched to a gene. This CDR3 comprises 15 residues. Germline CDR1 KGHDR, CDR2 SFDVKD. The CDR3 coding sequence is TGTGCCACCAGTGACGGACAGGGGCCTAACAATGAGCAGTTCTTC. Translating it yields CATSDGQGPNNEQFF.

At least ten counts were recorded for this clonotype. The chain uses TRBV6-1 and TRBJ2-3, with 14 bases fitting TRBD2. Germline V lookup: CDR1 MNHNS, CDR2 SASEGT. The ends lost 4 bases at V and 4 bases at J; junction bases unmatched: 7. There are 17 residues in the CDR3. The CDR3 loop is CASSGLAGGPGSDTQYF. CDR3 nucleotide sequence: TGTGCCAGCAGTGGACTAGCGGGGGGGCCGGGGTCAGATACGCAGTATTTT.

Notes on this clonotype: This may be a read error: a much more frequent sequence differs by one nucleotide. As the CDR3 is not closed by the conserved phenylalanine or tryptophan, this likely results from a read error. The rearrangement links TRBV12-3 or TRBV12-4 to TRBJ1-1; possibly TRBD1 for D (6 bases). V dropped 5 bases and J dropped 1 base, with 14 bases sitting between them. The CDR3 totals 15 residues. The CDR3 sequence is CASSPRQAWNTEAFS. In nucleotides, the CDR3 is TGTGCCAGCAGTCCTCGACAGGCTTGGAACACTGAAGCTTTCTCT.

This clonotype has ten or more counts. The rearrangement links TRBV7-9 to TRBJ2-5, with D perhaps matching TRBD2 (7 bases). This CDR3 is 14 amino acids long. In germline, CDR1 is SEHNR, CDR2 FQNEAQ (reference sequence). Trimming stripped 0 bases from V and 5 bases from J, with 10 bases between. DNA for the CDR3: TGTGCCAGCAGCTTAGCGCGGGGGCTGGAGACCCAGTACTTC. Residues: CASSLARGLETQYF.

This clonotype was seen repeatedly, ten times or more. The chain couples TRBV3-1 to TRBJ1-5; the D gene is possibly TRBD1 (6 bases). From germline, CDR1 is LGHDT and CDR2 YNNKEL (reference sequence). Trimming removed 8 bases from V and 10 bases from J, with 21 bases in between. The CDR3 runs 14 residues. The CDR3, as DNA: TGTGCCAGCCGAGATGGACAGCCCGGTGAACCCCAGCATTTT. Translating gives CASRDGQPGEPQHF.

The V call is TRBV11-3, the J call TRBJ1-1; 11 bases are a match to TRBD1. The trim removed 5 bases at V and 7 bases at J, leaving 6 bases unmatched. Germline lookup yields CDR1 SGHNT and CDR2 YENEEA. This CDR3 region has 14 residues. The CDR3 DNA is TGTGCCAGCAGCCCAGCCGGGACAGGGGGTGAAGCTTTCTTT. This sequence encodes CASSPAGTGGEAFF.

This clonotype was seen a handful of times. J is TRBJ2-2 and V is TRBV6-1; possible D gene TRBD2, 6 bases. Trimming left V 6 bases short and J 7 bases short, with 21 bases between. The CDR3 sequence is 16 residues long. CDR1 is MNHNS and CDR2 is SASEGT in the germline V gene. The CDR3 loop reads CASSPHLSGVDGELFF. In DNA form, the CDR3 reads TGTGCCAGCAGCCCACATCTTTCGGGAGTGGACGGGGAGCTGTTTTTT.